These 13 T cell receptor beta chains share one sample of origin, sequenced in a study of blood T cell repertoires in COVID-19. Clones were read by immunoSEQ multiplex PCR, and TCRdb kept only the in-frame ones, dropping some. The table lists about 110,000 clones, less than 85% of them singletons. Sequencing used peripheral blood. These receptors all come from a woman between 55 and 75 years old with acute or convalescent COVID-19.

The V and J genes are TRBV19 and TRBJ1-2; possibly TRBD1 for D (5 bases). From germline, CDR1 is LNHDA and CDR2 SQIVND (reference sequence). This CDR3 contains 16 residues. The V gene lost 3 bases and the J gene lost 5 bases, with 19 bases spanning the gap. This CDR3 is CASSITTALAPYGYTF. The DNA for the CDR3 is TGTGCCAGTAGTATCACGACAGCCCTGGCCCCTTATGGCTACACCTTC.

This clone was seen a single time. The V call is TRBV27, the J call TRBJ1-4; the match to TRBD1 covers 12 bases. V shed 5 bases and J 8 bases; nucleotides not matched to a gene: 15. CDR3 length: 18 residues. Germline V CDR1 and CDR2: MNHEY, SMNVEV (reference sequence). CDR3: CASSPVGTGGPLGEKLFF. In DNA, the CDR3 is TGTGCCAGCAGTCCTGTGGGGACAGGGGGCCCCCTCGGGGAAAAACTGTTTTTT.

The chain couples TRBV29-1 to TRBJ2-3, with TRBD1 matching over 7 bases. From germline, CDR1 is SQVTM and CDR2 ANQGSEA. V gave up 4 bases and J gave up 4 bases; unmatched junction bases: 2. CDR3 size: 12 residues. Here the CDR3 reads CSVAQGSDTQYF. The CDR3 bases are TGCAGCGTTGCACAGGGGTCAGATACGCAGTATTTT.

This chain connects TRBV5-1 to TRBJ1-6, with D perhaps TRBD1 (5 bases). The V end was cut by 0 bases, the J end by 7 bases, with 11 bases between. From germline, CDR1 is SGHRS and CDR2 YFSETQ. The CDR3 runs to 15 residues. The CDR3 coding sequence is TGCGCCAGCAGCTTGGGCGGGGGGGGGAATTCACCCCTCCACTTT. Translated: CASSLGGGGNSPLHF.

The gene calls are TRBV19 and TRBJ1-5, with D unclear. Per the germline V gene, CDR1 is LNHDA and CDR2 is SQIVND (reference sequence). The V and J ends lost 5 bases and 2 bases respectively, with 10 bases between them. The CDR3 is made up of 14 amino acids. The chain's CDR3 is CASSSMGGNQPQHF. In DNA, the CDR3 is TGTGCCAGTAGTTCTATGGGAGGCAATCAGCCCCAGCATTTT.

The V and J genes are TRBV28 and TRBJ1-6; the D gene is possibly TRBD1 (6 bases). The CDR3 extends over 14 amino acids. Germline V gene lookup returns CDR1 MDHEN and CDR2 SYDVKM. CDR3 sequence: CLSQGSSYNSPLHF. Written as DNA, the CDR3 is TGTCTCTCGCAGGGGAGCTCCTATAATTCACCCCTCCACTTT.

The chain joins TRBV29-1 to TRBJ1-2, with 9 bases that match TRBD1. The CDR3 runs 13 residues. Germline assignment: CDR1 SQVTM and CDR2 ANQGSEA. V dropped 4 bases and J dropped 8; count of bases not matched to a gene: 8. The CDR3 nucleotides are TGCAGCGTTGGCACCCGACAGGGGGAGGGCTACACCTTC. It specifies CSVGTRQGEGYTF. Combining the CDR3 with reference TRBV29-1 and TRBJ1-2 gives the whole variable domain SAVISQKPSRDICQRGTSLTIQCQVDSQVTMMFWYRQQPGQSLTLIATANQGSEATYESGFVIDKFPISRPNLTFSTLTVSNMSPEDSSIYLCSVGTRQGEGYTFGSGTRLTVV.

This clone came up once. The genes are TRBV2 and TRBJ2-2, with D hard to call. The CDR3 is 11 amino acids. Trimming shortened V by 9 bases and J by 2 bases, and 4 bases separated the two germline ends. Per germline, CDR1 SNHLY and CDR2 FYNNEI. The CDR3 bases are TGTGCCAGTTCTAACACCGGGGAGCTGTTTTTT. It encodes CASSNTGELFF.

This clone showed up just a few times. The rearrangement uses TRBV3-1 (or the pseudogene TRBV3-2) and TRBJ2-7; D unclear. Per germline, CDR1 LGHDT and CDR2 YNNKEL (reference sequence). The CDR3 runs to 12 residues. The V end was cut by 2 bases, the J end by 8 bases, with 10 bases between. CDR3 nucleotides: TGTGCCAGCAGCCAACAATTGCGGAAGCAGTACTTC. This codes for CASSQQLRKQYF.

This clone was found once. The chain links TRBV5-1 to TRBJ1-2; D call uncertain. Germline V gives CDR1 SGHRS, CDR2 YFSETQ. Trimming left V 4 bases short and J 4 bases short, with 11 bases between. The CDR3 has 13 amino acids. The CDR3 bases are TGCGCCAGCAGCCTGGACGGAGCCTATGGCTACACCTTC. It is translated as CASSLDGAYGYTF.

J is TRBJ1-1 and V is TRBV28; TRBD1 matches 7 bases. With V trimmed by 6 bases and J by 7 bases, 20 bases remained unmatched. The CDR3 length is 17 residues. Looked up from germline, CDR1 is MDHEN and CDR2 is SYDVKM. The CDR3 here is CASSPPGWAGGSGEAFF. The CDR3 nucleotides are TGTGCCAGCAGCCCCCCGGGATGGGCAGGGGGTTCGGGTGAAGCTTTCTTT. Together with reference TRBV28 and TRBJ1-1, the CDR3 gives the full variable domain: DVKVTQSSRYLVKRTGEKVFLECVQDMDHENMFWYRQDPGLGLRLIYFSYDVKMKEKGDIPEGYSVSREKKERFSLILESASTNQTSMYLCASSPPGWAGGSGEAFFGQGTRLTVV.

V and J are TRBV3-1 (or the pseudogene TRBV3-2) and TRBJ2-2, with a tentative D call TRBD2 (5 bases). The germline V and J ends were trimmed by 0 bases and 4 bases, with 12 bases remaining between them. Per the germline V gene, CDR1 is LGHDT and CDR2 is YNNKEL (reference sequence). There are 16 residues in the CDR3. The CDR3 here is CASSQDPAAITGELFF. In DNA, the CDR3 is TGTGCCAGCAGCCAAGATCCAGCGGCCATCACCGGGGAGCTGTTTTTT.

The chain carries TRBV7-8 and TRBJ2-5; 12 bases align to TRBD2. There are 20 residues in the CDR3. The trim removed 1 base at V and 2 bases at J, leaving 14 bases unmatched. Germline V gives CDR1 SGHVS, CDR2 FQNEAQ. CDR3 residues: CASSLVSLAGGATLQETQYF. CDR3 DNA: TGTGCCAGCAGCTTAGTTTCGCTAGCGGGGGGGGCGACTCTTCAAGAGACCCAGTACTTC.